The 5 T cell receptor beta chains in this list originate from one sample, sequenced in a study of T cell repertoires in cytomegalovirus infection. TCRdb reanalysed the reads using MiXCR and keeps one entry per CDR3 protein. Of approximately 240,000 distinct CDR3 sequences listed, about 12% are singletons. Sequenced material: PBMCs. The origin of the receptors is a human donor in good health (CMV status not recorded). Some clones in this sample may be carry-over from other donors' samples.

This clonotype was detected many times. The CDR3 region is CASSLRQGHNQPQHF. CDR3 bases: TGTGCCAGCAGCTTGAGGCAGGGGCACAATCAGCCCCAGCATTTT. This rearrangement joins TRBV7-2 to TRBJ1-5; maybe TRBD1 (6 bases). The V gene lost 3 bases and the J gene lost 3 bases, with 12 bases spanning the gap. The germline V gene encodes CDR1 SGHTA and CDR2 FQGNSA. The CDR3 runs to 15 residues.

The genes are TRBV28 and TRBJ1-4; TRBD1 matches 9 bases. The CDR3 totals 17 residues. With V trimmed by 7 bases and J by 10 bases, 19 bases remained unmatched. CDR1 and CDR2 from the germline V gene are MDHEN and SYDVKM. CDR3 protein: CASTLGSRTGAYGKLFF. CDR3 coding DNA: TGTGCCAGCACCTTGGGCTCCAGGACAGGGGCGTATGGAAAACTGTTTTTT.

The chain is built from TRBV11-2 and TRBJ1-3; D remains unclear. Trimming shortened V by 2 bases and J by 4 bases, and 9 bases separated the two germline ends. CDR1 SGHAT and CDR2 FQNNGV come from the germline V gene. This CDR3 comprises 14 residues. Written as DNA, the CDR3 is TGTGCCAGCAGCTTAAGTGGTTACGGAAACACCATATATTTT. Its protein product is CASSLSGYGNTIYF.

At least ten counts were recorded for this clonotype. The J gene is TRBJ1-3, the V gene TRBV7-2, with D perhaps TRBD1 (6 bases). The germline gives CDR1 SGHTA, CDR2 FQGNSA. Trimming removed 1 base at V and 1 base at J, with 11 bases between. The CDR3 has 16 residues. The chain's CDR3 is CASSLVAGASGNTIYF. DNA for the CDR3: TGTGCCAGCAGCTTAGTGGCAGGGGCTTCTGGAAACACCATATATTTT.

This clonotype was picked up many times. The CDR3 is CASSVPGLAGDLFF. The CDR3 nucleotides are TGTGCCAGCAGCGTCCCGGGACTAGCGGGGGATCTGTTCTTC. The chain uses TRBV7-2 and TRBJ2-1; 14 nucleotides align to TRBD2. Germline CDR1 and CDR2: SGHTA and FQGNSA. V dropped 5 bases and J dropped 15; count of bases not matched to a gene: 9. The CDR3 is 14 amino acids.